This TCR beta chain was captured in a study of glioma-infiltrating T cells after dendritic cell vaccination. Study in general: Dendritic cell vaccine was injected intradermally three times, biweekly.

Selection required adequate fresh-frozen tumor tissue plus more than two years' survival data. TCRB CDR3 was amplified from 2 ug genomic DNA or less. Amplification used 60 V beta primers and 13 J beta primers. This table comes from immunoSEQ multiplex PCR, and its TCRdb copy is limited to in-frame clones, with some not included. In the table there are about 92,000 clones, around 84% of which are singletons. This clone was picked up a small number of times. The trim removed 9 bases at V and 3 bases at J, leaving 5 bases unmatched. This CDR3 is 13 amino acids long. Germline-derived CDR1 and CDR2 are MRHNA and SNTAGT.

This clonotype was sampled from a human donor with glioblastoma. This specimen consisted of blood, obtained before dendritic cell vaccination. The chain links TRBV6-4 to TRBJ2-7, with TRBD1 matching over 10 bases. In DNA, the CDR3 is TGTGCCAGAAAGGGACAGGGGCGCTACGAGCAGTACTTC. It codes for CARKGQGRYEQYF.